This section outlines one TCR beta chain sequence together with its context. Antigen specificity is unknown. The sample is drawn from a study of OX40 agonist ivuxolimab in advanced cancers. The assay was immunoSEQ multiplex PCR, and TCRdb's table has in-frame clones only and misses some. The sample records about 70,000 clones, around 88% being singletons. Germline lookup yields CDR1 MNHEY and CDR2 SMNVEV (reference sequence). J gave up 5 bases and V 6 bases, and 6 bases lay outside the gene matches. The length of the CDR3 is 15 residues. Study-wide results and limits: There were also nonresponders showing low normalized T-cell clonal expansion. Relative to CD4+ cells, CD8+ T cells on average had more expanded clones.

The sequence was collected from an adult with an advanced solid tumor such as melanoma, head and neck, liver or kidney cancer. The specimen comprised CD4+ or CD8+ T cells sorted from blood, sampled in a trial of the OX40 agonist ivuxolimab. V and J are TRBV27 and TRBJ2-1; 11 bases line up with TRBD2. CDR3 region: CASRPGTSGNNEQFF. The CDR3 nucleotides read TGTGCCAGCAGGCCCGGGACTAGCGGAAACAATGAGCAGTTCTTC.